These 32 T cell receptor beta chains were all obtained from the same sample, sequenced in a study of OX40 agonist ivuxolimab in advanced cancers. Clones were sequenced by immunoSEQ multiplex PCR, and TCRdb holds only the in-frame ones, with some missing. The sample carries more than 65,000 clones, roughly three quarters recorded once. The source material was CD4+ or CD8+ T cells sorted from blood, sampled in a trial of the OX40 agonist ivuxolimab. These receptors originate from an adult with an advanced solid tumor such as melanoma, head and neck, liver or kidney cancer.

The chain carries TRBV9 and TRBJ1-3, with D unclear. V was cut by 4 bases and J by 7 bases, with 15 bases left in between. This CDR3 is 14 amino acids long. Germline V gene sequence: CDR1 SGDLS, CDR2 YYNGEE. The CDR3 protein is CASSTDLLGNTIYF. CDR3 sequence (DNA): TGTGCCAGCAGCACGGACTTACTCGGGAACACCATATATTTT.

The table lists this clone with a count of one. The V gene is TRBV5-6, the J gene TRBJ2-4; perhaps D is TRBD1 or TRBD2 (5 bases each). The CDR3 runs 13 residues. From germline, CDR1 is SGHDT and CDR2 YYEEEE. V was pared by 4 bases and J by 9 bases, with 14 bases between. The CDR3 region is CASSRGPPGIQYF. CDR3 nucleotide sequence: TGTGCCAGCAGCAGGGGACCGCCAGGCATTCAGTACTTC.

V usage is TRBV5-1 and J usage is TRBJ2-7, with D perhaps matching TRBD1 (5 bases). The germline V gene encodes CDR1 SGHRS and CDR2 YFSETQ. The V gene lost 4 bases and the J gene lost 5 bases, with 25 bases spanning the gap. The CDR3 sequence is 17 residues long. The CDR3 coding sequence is TGCGCCAGCAGCGGCACAGGATTACCCTCACAATCGGACGAGCAGTACTTC. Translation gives CASSGTGLPSQSDEQYF.

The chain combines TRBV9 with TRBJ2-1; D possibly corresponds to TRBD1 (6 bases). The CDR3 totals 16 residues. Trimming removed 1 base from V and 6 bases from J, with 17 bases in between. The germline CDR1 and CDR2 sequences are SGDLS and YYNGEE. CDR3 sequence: CASSVSLVWGLNEQFF. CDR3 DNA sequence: TGTGCCAGCAGCGTATCACTAGTTTGGGGGCTCAATGAGCAGTTCTTC.

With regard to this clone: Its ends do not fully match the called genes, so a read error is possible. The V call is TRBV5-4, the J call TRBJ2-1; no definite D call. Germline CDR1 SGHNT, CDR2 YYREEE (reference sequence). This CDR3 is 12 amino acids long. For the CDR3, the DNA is TGTGCCAGCAGCAACCCGTATGTCGCCGATATCTTC. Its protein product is CASSNPYVADIF.

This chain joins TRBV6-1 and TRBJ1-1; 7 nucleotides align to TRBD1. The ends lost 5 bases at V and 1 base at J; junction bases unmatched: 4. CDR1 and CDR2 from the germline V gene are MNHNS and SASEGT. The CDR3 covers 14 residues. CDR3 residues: CASSTGQANTEAFF. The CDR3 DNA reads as TGTGCCAGCAGTACTGGACAGGCGAACACTGAAGCTTTCTTT.

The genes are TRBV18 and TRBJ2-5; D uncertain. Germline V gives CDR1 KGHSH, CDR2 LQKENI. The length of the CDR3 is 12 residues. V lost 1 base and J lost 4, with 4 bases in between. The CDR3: CASSPQGETQYF. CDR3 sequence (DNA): TGTGCCAGCTCACCACAGGGAGAGACCCAGTACTTC. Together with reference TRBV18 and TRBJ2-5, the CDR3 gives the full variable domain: NAGVMQNPRHLVRRRGQEARLRCSPMKGHSHVYWYRQLPEEGLKFMVYLQKENIIDESGMPKERFSAEFPKEGPSILRIQQVVRGDSAAYFCASSPQGETQYFGPGTRLLVL.

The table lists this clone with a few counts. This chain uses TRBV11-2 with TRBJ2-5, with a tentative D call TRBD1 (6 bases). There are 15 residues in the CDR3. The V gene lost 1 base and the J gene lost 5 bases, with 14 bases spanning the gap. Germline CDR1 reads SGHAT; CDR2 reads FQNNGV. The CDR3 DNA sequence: TGTGCCAGCAGCTTAGCCGGGACAAGAACGGAGACCCAGTACTTC. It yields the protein CASSLAGTRTETQYF. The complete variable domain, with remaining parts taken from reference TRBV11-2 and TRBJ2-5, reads EAGVAQSPRYKIIEKRQSVAFWCNPISGHATLYWYQQILGQGPKLLIQFQNNGVVDDSQLPKDRFSAERLKGVDSTLKIQPAKLEDSAVYLCASSLAGTRTETQYFGPGTRLLVL.

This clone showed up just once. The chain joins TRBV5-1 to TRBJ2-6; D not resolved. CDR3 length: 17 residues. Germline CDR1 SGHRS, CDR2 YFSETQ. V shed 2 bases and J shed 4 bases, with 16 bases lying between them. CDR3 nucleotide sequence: TGCGCCAGCAGCTTCGTCGGCTCTTCTTTCGGGGCCAACGTCCTGACTTTC. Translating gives CASSFVGSSFGANVLTF.

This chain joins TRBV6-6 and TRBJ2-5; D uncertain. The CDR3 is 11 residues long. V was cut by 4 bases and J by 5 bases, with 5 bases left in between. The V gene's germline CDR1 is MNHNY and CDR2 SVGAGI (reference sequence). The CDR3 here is CASSSAETQYF. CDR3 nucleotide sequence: TGTGCCAGCAGTTCAGCGGAGACCCAGTACTTC.

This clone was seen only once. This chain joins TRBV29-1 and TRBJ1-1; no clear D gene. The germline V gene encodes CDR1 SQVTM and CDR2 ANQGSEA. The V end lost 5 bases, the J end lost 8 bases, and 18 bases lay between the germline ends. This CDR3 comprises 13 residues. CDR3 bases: TGCAGCGTTAGGACCGCCCGCCTAACGGAAGCTTTCTTT. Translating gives CSVRTARLTEAFF.

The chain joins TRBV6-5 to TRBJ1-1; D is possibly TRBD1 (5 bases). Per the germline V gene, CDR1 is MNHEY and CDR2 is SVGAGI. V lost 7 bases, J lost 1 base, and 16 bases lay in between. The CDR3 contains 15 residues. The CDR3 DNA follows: TGTGCCAGCATCGACACGGGACGGGGGAACACTGAAGCTTTCTTT. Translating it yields CASIDTGRGNTEAFF.

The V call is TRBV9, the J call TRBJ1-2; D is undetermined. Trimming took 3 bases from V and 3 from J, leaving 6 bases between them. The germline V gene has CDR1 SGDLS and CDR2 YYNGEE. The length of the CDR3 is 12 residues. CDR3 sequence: CASSADHYGYTF. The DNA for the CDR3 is TGTGCCAGCAGCGCCGACCACTATGGCTACACCTTC.

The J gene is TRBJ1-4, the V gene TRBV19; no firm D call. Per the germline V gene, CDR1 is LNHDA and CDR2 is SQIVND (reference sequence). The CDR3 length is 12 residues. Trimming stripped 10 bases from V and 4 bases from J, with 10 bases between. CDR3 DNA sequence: TGTGCCACCCAGGCTTATAATGAAAAACTGTTTTTT. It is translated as CATQAYNEKLFF.

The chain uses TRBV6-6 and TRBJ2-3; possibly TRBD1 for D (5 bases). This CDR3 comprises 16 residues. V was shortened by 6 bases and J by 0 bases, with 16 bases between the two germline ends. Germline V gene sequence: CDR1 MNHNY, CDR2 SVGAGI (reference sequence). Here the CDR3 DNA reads TGTGCCAGCAGACCTCAATATAGGGGCAGCACAGATACGCAGTATTTT. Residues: CASRPQYRGSTDTQYF.

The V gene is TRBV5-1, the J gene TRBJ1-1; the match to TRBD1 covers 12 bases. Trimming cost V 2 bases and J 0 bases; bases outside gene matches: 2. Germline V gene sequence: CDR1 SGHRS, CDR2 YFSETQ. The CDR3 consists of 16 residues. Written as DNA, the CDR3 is TGCGCCAGCAGCTTCCGGGACAGGGGGCTGAACACTGAAGCTTTCTTT. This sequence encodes CASSFRDRGLNTEAFF.

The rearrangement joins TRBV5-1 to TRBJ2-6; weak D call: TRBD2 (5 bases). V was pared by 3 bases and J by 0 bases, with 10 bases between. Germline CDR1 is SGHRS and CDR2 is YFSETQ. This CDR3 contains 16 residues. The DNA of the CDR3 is TGCGCCAGCAGCTCTGGACTGAACTCTGGGGCCAACGTCCTGACTTTC. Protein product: CASSSGLNSGANVLTF.

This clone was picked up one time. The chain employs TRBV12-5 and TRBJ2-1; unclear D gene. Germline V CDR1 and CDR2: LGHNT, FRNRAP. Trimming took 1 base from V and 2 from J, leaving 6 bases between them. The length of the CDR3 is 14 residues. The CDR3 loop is CASGLGQAYNEQFF. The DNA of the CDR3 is TGTGCTAGTGGTTTGGGGCAGGCCTACAATGAGCAGTTCTTC.

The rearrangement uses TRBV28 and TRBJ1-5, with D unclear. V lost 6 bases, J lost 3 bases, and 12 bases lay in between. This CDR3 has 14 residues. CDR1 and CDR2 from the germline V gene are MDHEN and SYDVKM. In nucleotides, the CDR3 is TGTGCCAGCAGCCGGGGAGGCACCAATCAGCCCCAGCATTTT. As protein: CASSRGGTNQPQHF.

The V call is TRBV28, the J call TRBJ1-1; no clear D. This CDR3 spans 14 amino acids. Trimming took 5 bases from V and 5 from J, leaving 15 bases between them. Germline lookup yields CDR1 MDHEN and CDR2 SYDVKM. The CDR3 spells CASSPATGGTEAFF. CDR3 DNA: TGTGCCAGCAGTCCGGCCACGGGCGGGACTGAAGCTTTCTTT. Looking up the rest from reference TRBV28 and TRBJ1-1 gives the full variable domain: DVKVTQSSRYLVKRTGEKVFLECVQDMDHENMFWYRQDPGLGLRLIYFSYDVKMKEKGDIPEGYSVSREKKERFSLILESASTNQTSMYLCASSPATGGTEAFFGQGTRLTVV.

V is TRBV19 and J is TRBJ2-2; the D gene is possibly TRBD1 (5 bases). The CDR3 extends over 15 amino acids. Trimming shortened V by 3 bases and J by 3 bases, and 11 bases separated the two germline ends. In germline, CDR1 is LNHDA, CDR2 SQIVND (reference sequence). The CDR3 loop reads CASSMGPGDTGELFF. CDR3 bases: TGTGCCAGTAGTATGGGGCCCGGAGACACCGGGGAGCTGTTTTTT. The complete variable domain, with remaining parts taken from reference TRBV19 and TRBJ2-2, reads DGGITQSPKYLFRKEGQNVTLSCEQNLNHDAMYWYRQDPGQGLRLIYYSQIVNDFQKGDIAEGYSVSREKKESFPLTVTSAQKNPTAFYLCASSMGPGDTGELFFGEGSRLTVL.

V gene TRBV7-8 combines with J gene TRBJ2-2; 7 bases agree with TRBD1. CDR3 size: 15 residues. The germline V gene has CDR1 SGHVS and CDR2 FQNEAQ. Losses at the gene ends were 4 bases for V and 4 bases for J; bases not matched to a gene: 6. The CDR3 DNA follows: TGTGCCAGCAGCTCCCGACAGGGCGGCACCGGGGAGCTGTTTTTT. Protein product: CASSSRQGGTGELFF.

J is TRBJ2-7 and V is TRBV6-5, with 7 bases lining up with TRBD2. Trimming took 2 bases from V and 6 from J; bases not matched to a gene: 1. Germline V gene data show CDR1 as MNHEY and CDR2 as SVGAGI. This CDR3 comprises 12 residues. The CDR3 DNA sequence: TGTGCCAGCAGTTACGGGGAGGGCGAGCAGTACTTC. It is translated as CASSYGEGEQYF.

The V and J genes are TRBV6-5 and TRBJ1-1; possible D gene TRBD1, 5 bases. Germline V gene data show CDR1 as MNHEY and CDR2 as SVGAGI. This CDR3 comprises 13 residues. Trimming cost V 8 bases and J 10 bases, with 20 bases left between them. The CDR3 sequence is CASLTPGRGTAFF. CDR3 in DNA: TGTGCCAGCCTCACTCCGGGACGTGGGACAGCTTTCTTT.

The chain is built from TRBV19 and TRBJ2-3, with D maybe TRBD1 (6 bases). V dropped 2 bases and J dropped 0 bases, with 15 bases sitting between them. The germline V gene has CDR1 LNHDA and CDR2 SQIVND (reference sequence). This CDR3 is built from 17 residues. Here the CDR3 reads CASSIRAGTGSTDTQYF. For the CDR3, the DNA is TGTGCCAGTAGTATAAGGGCAGGAACAGGGAGCACAGATACGCAGTATTTT.

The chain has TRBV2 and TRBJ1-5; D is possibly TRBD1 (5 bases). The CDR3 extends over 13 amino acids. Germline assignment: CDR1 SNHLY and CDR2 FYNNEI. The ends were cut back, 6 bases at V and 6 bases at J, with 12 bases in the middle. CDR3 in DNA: TGTGCCAGCAGAGACAGAATGGTTCAGCCCCAGCATTTT. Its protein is CASRDRMVQPQHF.

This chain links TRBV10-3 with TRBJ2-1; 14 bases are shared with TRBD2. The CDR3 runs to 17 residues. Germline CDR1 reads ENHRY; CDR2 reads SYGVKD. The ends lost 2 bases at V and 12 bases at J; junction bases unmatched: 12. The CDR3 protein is CAISEGLAGGQLAGQFF. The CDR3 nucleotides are TGTGCCATCAGTGAGGGACTAGCGGGGGGCCAACTAGCAGGGCAGTTCTTC.

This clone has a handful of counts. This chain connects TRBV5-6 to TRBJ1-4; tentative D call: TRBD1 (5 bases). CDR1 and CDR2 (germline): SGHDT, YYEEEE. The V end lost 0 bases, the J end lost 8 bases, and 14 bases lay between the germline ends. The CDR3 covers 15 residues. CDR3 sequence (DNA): TGTGCCAGCAGCTTGGCCGCGGGGGAGGGAGAAAAACTGTTTTTT. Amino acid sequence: CASSLAAGEGEKLFF.

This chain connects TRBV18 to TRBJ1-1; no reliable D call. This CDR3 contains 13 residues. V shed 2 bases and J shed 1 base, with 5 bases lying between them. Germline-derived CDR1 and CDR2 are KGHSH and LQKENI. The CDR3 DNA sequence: TGTGCCAGCTCACCAACACGGAACACTGAAGCTTTCTTT. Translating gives CASSPTRNTEAFF. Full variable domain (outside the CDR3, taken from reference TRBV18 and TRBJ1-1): NAGVMQNPRHLVRRRGQEARLRCSPMKGHSHVYWYRQLPEEGLKFMVYLQKENIIDESGMPKERFSAEFPKEGPSILRIQQVVRGDSAAYFCASSPTRNTEAFFGQGTRLTVV.

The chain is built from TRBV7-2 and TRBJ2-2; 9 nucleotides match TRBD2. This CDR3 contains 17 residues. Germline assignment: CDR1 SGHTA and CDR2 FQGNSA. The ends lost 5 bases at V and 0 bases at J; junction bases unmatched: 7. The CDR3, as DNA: TGTGCCAGCAGCCCGGGGCTAGCGGGGTCGAACACCGGGGAGCTGTTTTTT. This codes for CASSPGLAGSNTGELFF.

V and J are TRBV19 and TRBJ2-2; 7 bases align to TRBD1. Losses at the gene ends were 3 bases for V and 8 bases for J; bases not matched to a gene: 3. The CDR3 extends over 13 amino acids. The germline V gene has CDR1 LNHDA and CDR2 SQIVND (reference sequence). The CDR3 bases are TGTGCCAGTAGTATCGACAGGGCTGGGGAGCTGTTTTTT. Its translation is CASSIDRAGELFF.

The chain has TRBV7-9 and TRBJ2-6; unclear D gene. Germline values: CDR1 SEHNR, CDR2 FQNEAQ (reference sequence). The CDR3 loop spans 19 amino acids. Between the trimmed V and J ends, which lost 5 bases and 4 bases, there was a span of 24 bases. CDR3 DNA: TGTGCCAGCAGCCCCCCGCCGGGTCAGGAGCTGCCAGGGGCCAACGTCCTGACTTTC. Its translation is CASSPPPGQELPGANVLTF.